One and the same sample provided the 8 T cell receptor beta chains below, sequenced in a study of T cell repertoires in cytomegalovirus infection. Their specific antigens are unknown. TCRdb passed the reads through MiXCR, listing each CDR3 protein once. Here the sample spans fewer than 850,000 distinct CDR3 sequences, approximately 32% being singletons. The sample consisted of cultured CD8+ T cells from PBMCs, taken from culture after CMV antigen stimulation. Source of these receptors: a human donor in good health (CMV status not recorded). Some clones in this sample may be carry-over from other donors' samples.

The chain carries TRBV29-1 and TRBJ2-2; TRBD2 might be the D (6 bases). The CDR3 contains 11 residues. The V and J ends lost 7 bases and 3 bases respectively, with 6 bases between them. In germline, CDR1 is SQVTM, CDR2 ANQGSEA. The CDR3 loop reads CSAGDTGELFF. CDR3 DNA sequence: TGCAGCGCGGGGGACACCGGGGAGCTGTTTTTT.

This clonotype showed up just a few times. V gene TRBV12-3 or TRBV12-4 combines with J gene TRBJ2-5, with D perhaps matching TRBD1 (5 bases). Trimming removed 3 bases from V and 8 bases from J, with 13 bases in between. This CDR3 spans 13 amino acids. CDR3 coding DNA: TGTGCCAGCAGTTTTCAGGGTCAACGTACCCAGTACTTC. As protein: CASSFQGQRTQYF.

This clonotype came up once. CDR3 sequence (DNA): TGTGCCAGCAGCCCCGGTAAGGGACTGACCTACAATGAGCAGTTCTTC. It yields the protein CASSPGKGLTYNEQFF. The rearrangement joins TRBV7-3 to TRBJ2-1, with D possibly being TRBD2 (6 bases). The CDR3 extends over 16 amino acids. Trimming removed 5 bases at V and 2 bases at J, with 16 bases between. Germline values: CDR1 SGHTA, CDR2 FQGTGA.

The sample holds many counts of this clonotype. The chain has TRBV7-9 and TRBJ2-3; D remains unclear. The CDR3 is made up of 15 amino acids. The germline V and J ends were trimmed by 0 bases and 2 bases, with 9 bases remaining between them. Germline V gene data show CDR1 as SEHNR and CDR2 as FQNEAQ (reference sequence). CDR3 loop: CASSLAPYNTDTQYF. CDR3 DNA: TGTGCCAGCAGCTTAGCCCCATATAACACAGATACGCAGTATTTT.

This clonotype was picked up a small number of times. The rearrangement joins TRBV5-1 to TRBJ2-3; TRBD1 might be the D (5 bases). The CDR3 sequence is 16 residues long. Trimming pared 4 bases from V and 1 base from J, leaving 16 bases between. Germline V gene lookup returns CDR1 SGHRS and CDR2 YFSETQ. The CDR3 here is CASSTGQSSGTDTQYF. The CDR3 DNA follows: TGCGCCAGCAGCACCGGACAATCCTCTGGCACAGATACGCAGTATTTT.

This clonotype was seen only a few times. The chain joins TRBV7-9 to TRBJ1-2; TRBD1 matches at 10 bases. This CDR3 is 15 amino acids long. Germline CDR1 is SEHNR and CDR2 is FQNEAQ (reference sequence). V dropped 3 bases and J dropped 6; count of bases not matched to a gene: 7. The CDR3 here is CASSFGTGDKNGYTF. For the CDR3, the DNA is TGTGCCAGCAGCTTCGGGACAGGGGATAAGAATGGCTACACCTTC.

The chain is built from TRBV19 and TRBJ2-5, with D possibly TRBD1 on 6 matching bases. V lost 5 bases, J lost 4 bases, and 14 bases lay in between. Germline V gives CDR1 LNHDA, CDR2 SQIVND (reference sequence). The CDR3 is made up of 14 amino acids. The CDR3 DNA follows: TGTGCCAGTAGTCCCAGGGGATCCACAGAGACCCAGTACTTC. This translates into CASSPRGSTETQYF.

The genes are TRBV5-1 and TRBJ2-2; 7 bases agree with TRBD2. The V segment lost 4 bases and the J segment 5 bases; nucleotides outside the gene matches: 17. The CDR3 loop spans 18 amino acids. Germline-derived CDR1 and CDR2 are SGHRS and YFSETQ. The CDR3 sequence: CASSHGPNLLGGTGELFF. The CDR3 DNA follows: TGCGCCAGCAGCCACGGGCCTAACCTCTTGGGGGGGACCGGGGAGCTGTTTTTT.